These 6 T cell receptor beta chains came from one sample sequenced in a study of T cells in women clearing cervical HPV infection. Using immunoSEQ multiplex PCR, the repertoire was profiled, and TCRdb retains in-frame clones only, with some absent. The repertoire shows about 36,000 clones; the top ten hold roughly 3.5%. The specimen sequenced was blood buffy coat. These receptors were taken from a woman between 18 and 70 years old with a cervical HPV16 infection that either progressed to CIN3+ or cleared (not recorded which).

Comments on this clone: The CDR3 end falls 3 residues outside the read, so it is completed with the germline J gene. The chain employs TRBV7-9 and TRBJ2-7; possibly TRBD2 for D (6 bases). The V end was cut by 7 bases, the J end by 2 bases, with 15 bases between. The CDR3 is made up of 14 amino acids. Germline V CDR1 and CDR2: SEHNR, FQNEAQ (reference sequence). Incomplete CDR3 DNA: TGTGCCAGCACCCCCCGGGGAGGCCCCTACGAG. Translation gives CASTPRGGPYE. The CDR3 in its entirety is CASTPRGGPYEQYF.

This chain's CDR3 is CASSTTSGGFFNEQFF. The sequenced CDR3 bases are TGTGCCAGCAGTACGACTAGCGGGGGTTTTTTCAATGAG. The chain is built from TRBV12-3 or TRBV12-4 and TRBJ2-1; 12 positions match TRBD2. Read coverage stops 3 residues before the CDR3 terminus; the germline J gene supplies the remainder. V was pared by 5 bases and J by 6 bases, with 8 bases of the junction left unmatched. The CDR3 is 16 amino acids.

About this clone itself: The CDR3 end is not reached by the read, which stops 3 residues before it; the germline J gene fills it in. The chain uses TRBV5-4 and TRBJ2-5, with 7 bases lining up with TRBD2. Unmatched junction bases numbered 5, after V lost 4 bases and J lost 5 bases. The CDR3 consists of 13 residues. The germline CDR1 and CDR2 sequences are SGHNT and YYREEE (reference sequence). CDR3 sequence reads: CASSRRGSETQYF. The sequenced part of the CDR3 DNA is TGTGCCAGCAGCCGACGCGGGAGCGAGACC.

As regards this clone: The sequenced fragment ends 3 residues before the CDR3 boundary, so the rest is inferred from the germline J gene. J is TRBJ1-3 and V is TRBV5-1; D unclear. The CDR3 runs 16 residues. The V gene lost 0 bases and the J gene lost 4 bases, with 14 bases spanning the gap. Per germline, CDR1 SGHRS and CDR2 YFSETQ. The sequenced CDR3 bases are TGCGCCAGCAGCTTGGCGGCAGGAGGTCAAGGAAACACC. Translating gives CASSLAAGGQGNT. The complete CDR3 reads CASSLAAGGQGNTIYF.

Points on this clone: Coverage ceases 3 residues before the CDR3 finishes, and the germline J gene fills in the end. V and J are TRBV6-2 or TRBV6-3 and TRBJ2-7; TRBD1 is a possible D gene (8 bases). CDR3 length: 15 residues. In germline, CDR1 is MNHEY, CDR2 SVGEGT. Trimming left V 5 bases short and J 2 bases short, with 16 bases between. Here the CDR3 reads CASSRAGQDAYEQYF. CDR3 DNA, as far as it was read: TGTGCCAGCAGTAGAGCGGGACAGGATGCCTACGAG.

Concerning this clone: The read ends 3 residues early relative to the CDR3; the germline J gene fills the gap. V gene TRBV6-1 combines with J gene TRBJ2-2, with D possibly being TRBD1 (6 bases). V was shortened by 4 bases and J by 3 bases, with 9 bases between the two germline ends. The CDR3 has 14 residues. CDR1 and CDR2 from the germline V gene are MNHNS and SASEGT. CDR3: CASSGWGHTGELFF. Partial CDR3 DNA: TGTGCCAGCAGTGGATGGGGGCACACCGGGGAG.